This T cell receptor (beta chain) appears in the sequencing data of a study of T cell responses to AZD1222 COVID-19 vaccine. Overall study results and limits: White British ancestry dominated among donors, who included more females, and clonal diversity was possibly underestimated. Spike was spanned by vaccine-associated CD4 TCRs, with dominance at 160-218 and 743-854. The number of AZD1222 recipients seropositive at baseline was only five to seven. Spike-specific TCR breadth and depth went up after people got two AZD1222 doses.

A remark on this clone: Its target is unknown.

V lost 3 bases to trimming and J lost 5 bases, with 12 bases between them. The CDR3 has 13 residues. Per the germline V gene, CDR1 is SQVTM and CDR2 is ANQGSEA. Sequenced by immunoSEQ multiplex PCR; TCRdb stores in-frame clones only, minus some. The sample consists of roughly 180,000 clones, over 80% of them appearing once. The specimen was peripheral blood, collected on day 0 of AZD1222 vaccination. The source of this sequence is an adult in good health. The rearrangement uses TRBV29-1 and TRBJ2-3; tentative D call: TRBD1 (6 bases). CDR3 protein: CSVEGQGIDTQYF. CDR3 coding DNA: TGCAGCGTTGAGGGGCAGGGGATAGATACGCAGTATTTT.